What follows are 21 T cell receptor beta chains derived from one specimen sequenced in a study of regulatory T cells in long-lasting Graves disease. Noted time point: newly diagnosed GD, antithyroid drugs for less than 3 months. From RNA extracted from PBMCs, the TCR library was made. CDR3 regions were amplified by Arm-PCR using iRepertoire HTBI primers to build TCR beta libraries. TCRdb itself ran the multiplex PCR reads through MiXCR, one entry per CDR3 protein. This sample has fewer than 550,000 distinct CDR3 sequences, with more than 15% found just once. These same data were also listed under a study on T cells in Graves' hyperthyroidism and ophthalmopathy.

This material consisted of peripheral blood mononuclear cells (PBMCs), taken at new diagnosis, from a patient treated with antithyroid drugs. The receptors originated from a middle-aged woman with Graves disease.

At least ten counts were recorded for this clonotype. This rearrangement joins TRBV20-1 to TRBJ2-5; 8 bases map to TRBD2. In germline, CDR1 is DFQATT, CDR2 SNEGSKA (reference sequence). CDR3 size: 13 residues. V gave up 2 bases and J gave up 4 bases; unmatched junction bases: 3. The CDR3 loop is CSARSSGAETQYF. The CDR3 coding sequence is TGCAGTGCTAGAAGTAGCGGGGCAGAGACCCAGTACTTC.

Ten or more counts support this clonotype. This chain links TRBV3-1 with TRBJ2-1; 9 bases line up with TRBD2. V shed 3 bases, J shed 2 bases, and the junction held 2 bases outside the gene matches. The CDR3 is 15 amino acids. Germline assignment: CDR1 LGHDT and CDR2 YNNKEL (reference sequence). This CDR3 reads CASSQSGGPYNEQFF. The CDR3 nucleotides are TGTGCCAGCAGCCAGAGCGGGGGGCCCTACAATGAGCAGTTCTTC.

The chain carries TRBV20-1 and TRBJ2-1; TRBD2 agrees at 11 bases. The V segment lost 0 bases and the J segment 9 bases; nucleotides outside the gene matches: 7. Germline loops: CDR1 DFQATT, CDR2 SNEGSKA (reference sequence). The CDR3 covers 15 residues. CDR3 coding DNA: TGCAGTGCTAGAGATGGTAGTAGCGGGGGGGTTGAGCAGTTCTTC. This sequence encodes CSARDGSSGGVEQFF.

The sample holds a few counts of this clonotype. DNA for the CDR3: TGTGCCAGCAGTTTTAAGGTTACAGGGGGCACAGATACGCAGTATTTT. As protein: CASSFKVTGGTDTQYF. This chain connects TRBV6-2 or TRBV6-3 to TRBJ2-3, with TRBD1 identical over 7 bases. V gave up 4 bases and J gave up 1 base; unmatched junction bases: 8. This CDR3 is 16 amino acids long. Germline CDR1 reads MNHEY; CDR2 reads SVGEGT.

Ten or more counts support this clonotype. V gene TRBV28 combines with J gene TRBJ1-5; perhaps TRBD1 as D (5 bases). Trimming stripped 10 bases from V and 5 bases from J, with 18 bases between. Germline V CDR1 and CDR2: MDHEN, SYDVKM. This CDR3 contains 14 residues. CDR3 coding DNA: TGTGCCACCACCCCAGACAGTTTGGATCAGCCCCAGCATTTT. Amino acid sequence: CATTPDSLDQPQHF.

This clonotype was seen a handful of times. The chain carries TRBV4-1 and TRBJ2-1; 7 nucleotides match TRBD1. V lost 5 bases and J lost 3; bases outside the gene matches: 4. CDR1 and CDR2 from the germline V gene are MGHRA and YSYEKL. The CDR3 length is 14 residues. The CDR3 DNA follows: TGCGCCAGCAGCGTCGGACAGGTCTACAATGAGCAGTTCTTC. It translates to CASSVGQVYNEQFF.

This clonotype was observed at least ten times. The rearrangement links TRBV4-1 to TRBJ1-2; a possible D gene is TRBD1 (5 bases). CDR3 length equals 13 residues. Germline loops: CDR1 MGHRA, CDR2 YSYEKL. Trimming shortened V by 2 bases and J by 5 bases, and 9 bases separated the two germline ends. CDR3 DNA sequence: TGCGCCAGCAGCCAAAGACAGTTTTATGGCTACACCTTC. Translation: CASSQRQFYGYTF.

The CDR3 loop is CASSSQGGANYGYTF. As DNA, the CDR3 is TGTGCCAGCAGTTCGCAAGGGGGGGCTAACTATGGCTACACCTTC. This sequence joins TRBV12-3 or TRBV12-4 and TRBJ1-2, with D perhaps matching TRBD1 (6 bases). This CDR3 region has 15 residues. V lost 4 bases to trimming and J lost 0 bases, with 12 bases between them.

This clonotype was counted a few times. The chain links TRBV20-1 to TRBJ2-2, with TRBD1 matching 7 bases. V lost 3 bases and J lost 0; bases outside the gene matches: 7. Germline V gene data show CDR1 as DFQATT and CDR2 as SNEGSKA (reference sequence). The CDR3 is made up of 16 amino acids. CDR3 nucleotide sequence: TGCAGTGCTAGGGCTCTGGACAGGACGAACACCGGGGAGCTGTTTTTT. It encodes CSARALDRTNTGELFF.

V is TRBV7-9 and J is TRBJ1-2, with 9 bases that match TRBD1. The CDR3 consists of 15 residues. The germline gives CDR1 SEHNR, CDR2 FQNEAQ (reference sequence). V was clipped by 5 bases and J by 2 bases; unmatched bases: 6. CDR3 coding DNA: TGTGCCAGCAGCGAGGACAGGGGAGTCAACTATGGCTACACCTTC. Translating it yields CASSEDRGVNYGYTF. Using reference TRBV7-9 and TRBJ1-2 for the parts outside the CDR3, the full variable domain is DTGVSQNPRHKITKRGQNVTFRCDPISEHNRLYWYRQTLGQGPEFLTYFQNEAQLEKSRLLSDRFSAERPKGSFSTLEIQRTEQGDSAMYLCASSEDRGVNYGYTFGSGTRLTVV.

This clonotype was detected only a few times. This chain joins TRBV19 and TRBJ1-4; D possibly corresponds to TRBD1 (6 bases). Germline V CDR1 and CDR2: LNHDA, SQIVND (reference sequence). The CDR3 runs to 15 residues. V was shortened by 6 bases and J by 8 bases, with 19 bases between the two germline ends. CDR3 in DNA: TGTGCCAGTAGGCCTGTGGAGGGGGGAAGAGAAAAACTGTTTTTT. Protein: CASRPVEGGREKLFF. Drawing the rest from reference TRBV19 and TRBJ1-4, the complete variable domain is DGGITQSPKYLFRKEGQNVTLSCEQNLNHDAMYWYRQDPGQGLRLIYYSQIVNDFQKGDIAEGYSVSREKKESFPLTVTSAQKNPTAFYLCASRPVEGGREKLFFGSGTQLSVL.

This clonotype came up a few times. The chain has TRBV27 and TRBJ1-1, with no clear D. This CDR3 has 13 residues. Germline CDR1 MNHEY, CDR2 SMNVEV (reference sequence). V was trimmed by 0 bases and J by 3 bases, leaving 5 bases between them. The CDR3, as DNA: TGTGCCAGCAGTTTATCCCAGGACACTGAAGCTTTCTTT. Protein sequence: CASSLSQDTEAFF.

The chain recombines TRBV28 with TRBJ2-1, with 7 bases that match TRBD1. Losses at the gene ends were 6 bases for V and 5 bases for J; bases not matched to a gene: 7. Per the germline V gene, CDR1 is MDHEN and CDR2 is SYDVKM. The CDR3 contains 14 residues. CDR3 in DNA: TGTGCCAGCAGACTTACCGGGACAGACAATGAGCAGTTCTTC. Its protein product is CASRLTGTDNEQFF. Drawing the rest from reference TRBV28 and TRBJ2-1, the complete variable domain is DVKVTQSSRYLVKRTGEKVFLECVQDMDHENMFWYRQDPGLGLRLIYFSYDVKMKEKGDIPEGYSVSREKKERFSLILESASTNQTSMYLCASRLTGTDNEQFFGPGTRLTVL.

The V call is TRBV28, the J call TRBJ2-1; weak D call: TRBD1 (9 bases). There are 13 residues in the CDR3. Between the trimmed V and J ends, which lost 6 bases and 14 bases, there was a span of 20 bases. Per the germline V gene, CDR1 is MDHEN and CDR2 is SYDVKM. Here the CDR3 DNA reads TGTGCCAGCAGCCAAAGCGGGGGACAGGGAAAGTTCTTC. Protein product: CASSQSGGQGKFF. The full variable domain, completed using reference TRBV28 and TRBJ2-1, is DVKVTQSSRYLVKRTGEKVFLECVQDMDHENMFWYRQDPGLGLRLIYFSYDVKMKEKGDIPEGYSVSREKKERFSLILESASTNQTSMYLCASSQSGGQGKFFGPGTRLTVL.

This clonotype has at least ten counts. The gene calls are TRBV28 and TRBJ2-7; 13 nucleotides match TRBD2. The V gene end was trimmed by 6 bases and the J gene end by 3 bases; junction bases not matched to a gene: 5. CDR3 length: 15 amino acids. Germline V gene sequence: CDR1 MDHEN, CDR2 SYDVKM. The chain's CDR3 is CASSLLAGGLYEQYF. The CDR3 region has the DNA TGTGCCAGCAGCCTACTAGCGGGGGGGCTCTACGAGCAGTACTTC.

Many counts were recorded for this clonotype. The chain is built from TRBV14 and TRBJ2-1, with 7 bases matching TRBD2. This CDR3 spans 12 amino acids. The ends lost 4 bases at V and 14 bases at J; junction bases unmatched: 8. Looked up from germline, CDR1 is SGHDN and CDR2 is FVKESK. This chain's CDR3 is CASSLSGTKEFF. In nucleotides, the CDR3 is TGTGCCAGCAGCCTCTCCGGGACTAAGGAGTTCTTC.

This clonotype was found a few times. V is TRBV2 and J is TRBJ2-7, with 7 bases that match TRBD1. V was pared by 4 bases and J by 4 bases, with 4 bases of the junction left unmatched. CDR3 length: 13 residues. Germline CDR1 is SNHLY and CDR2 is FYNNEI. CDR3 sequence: CASSGMTGYEQYF. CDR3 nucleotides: TGTGCCAGCAGTGGTATGACAGGGTACGAGCAGTACTTC.

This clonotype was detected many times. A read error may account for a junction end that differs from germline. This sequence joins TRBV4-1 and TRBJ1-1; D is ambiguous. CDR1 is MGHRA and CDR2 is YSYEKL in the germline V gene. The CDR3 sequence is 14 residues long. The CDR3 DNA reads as TGTGCCAGCAGCCAAGAAGGCCCCTCCACTGAAGCTTTCTTT. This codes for CASSQEGPSTEAFF.

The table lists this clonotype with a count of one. The CDR3 is CASRGAFNEQFF. The CDR3 coding sequence is TGTGCCAGCAGGGGGGCTTTCAATGAGCAGTTCTTC. This chain uses TRBV6-1 with TRBJ2-1, with D possibly matching TRBD1 (6 bases). CDR1 is MNHNS, CDR2 SASEGT, per germline. The CDR3 has 12 residues. Trimming removed 6 bases at V and 6 bases at J, with 9 bases between.

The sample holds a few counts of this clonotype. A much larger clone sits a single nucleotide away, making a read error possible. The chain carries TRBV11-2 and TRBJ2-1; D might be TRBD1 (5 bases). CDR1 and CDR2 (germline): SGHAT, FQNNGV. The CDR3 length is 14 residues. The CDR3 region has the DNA TGTGCCAGCAGGGGGCAGTCCCTCTACAATGGGCAGTTCTTC. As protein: CASRGQSLYNGQFF.

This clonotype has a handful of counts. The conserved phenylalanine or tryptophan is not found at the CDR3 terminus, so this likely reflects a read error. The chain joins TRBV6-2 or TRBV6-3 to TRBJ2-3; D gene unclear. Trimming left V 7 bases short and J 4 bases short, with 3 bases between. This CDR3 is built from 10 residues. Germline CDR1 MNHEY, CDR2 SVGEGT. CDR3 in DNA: TGTGCCAGCAACCCAGATACGCAGTATCTT. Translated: CASNPDTQYL.